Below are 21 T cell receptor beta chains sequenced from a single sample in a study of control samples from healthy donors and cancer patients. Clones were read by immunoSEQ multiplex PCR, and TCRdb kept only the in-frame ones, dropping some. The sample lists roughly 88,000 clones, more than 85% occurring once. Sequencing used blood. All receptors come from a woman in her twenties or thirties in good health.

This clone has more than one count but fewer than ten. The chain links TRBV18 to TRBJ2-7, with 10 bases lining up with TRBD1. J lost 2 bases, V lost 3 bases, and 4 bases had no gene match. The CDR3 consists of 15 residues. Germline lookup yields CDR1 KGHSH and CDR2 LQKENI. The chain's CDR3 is CASSPPGTGAYEQYF. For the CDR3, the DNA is TGTGCCAGCTCACCTCCGGGGACAGGGGCCTACGAGCAGTACTTC.

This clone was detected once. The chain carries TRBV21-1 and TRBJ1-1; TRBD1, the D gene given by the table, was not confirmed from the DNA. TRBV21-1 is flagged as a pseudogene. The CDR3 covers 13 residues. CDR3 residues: CASVLGTPTEAFF. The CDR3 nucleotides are TGTGCCAGCGTCCTCGGGACACCTACTGAAGCTTTCTTT.

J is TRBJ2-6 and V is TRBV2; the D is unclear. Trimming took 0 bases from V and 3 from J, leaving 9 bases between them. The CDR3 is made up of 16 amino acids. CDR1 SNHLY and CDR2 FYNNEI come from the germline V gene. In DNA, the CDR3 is TGTGCCAGCAGTGAAGCGTGGTCAGGTGGGGCCAACGTCCTGACTTTC. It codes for CASSEAWSGGANVLTF.

CDR3 amino acids: CASSSPGQEGYGYTF. In nucleotides, the CDR3 is TGTGCCAGCAGTTCTCCAGGACAGGAGGGGTATGGCTACACCTTC. The chain carries TRBV28 and TRBJ1-2; TRBD1 agrees at 7 bases. This CDR3 spans 15 amino acids. Germline CDR1 and CDR2: MDHEN and SYDVKM. V shed 4 bases, J shed 5 bases, and the junction held 10 bases outside the gene matches.

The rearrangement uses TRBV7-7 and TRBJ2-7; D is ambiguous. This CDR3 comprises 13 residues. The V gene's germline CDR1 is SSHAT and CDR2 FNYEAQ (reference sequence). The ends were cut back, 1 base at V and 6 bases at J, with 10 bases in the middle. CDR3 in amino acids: CASSLEVAGEQYF. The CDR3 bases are TGTGCCAGCAGCTTAGAAGTGGCCGGCGAGCAGTACTTC.

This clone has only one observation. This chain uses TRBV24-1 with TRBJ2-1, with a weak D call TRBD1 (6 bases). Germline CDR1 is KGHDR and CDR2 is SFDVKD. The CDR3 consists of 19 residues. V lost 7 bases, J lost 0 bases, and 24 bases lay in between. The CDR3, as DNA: TGTGCCACCAGAAACAACAGGGTCCCTATAAACCACTCCTACAATGAGCAGTTCTTC. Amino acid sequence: CATRNNRVPINHSYNEQFF.

The CDR3 sequence: CASSPGQGLGYGYTF. The CDR3 bases are TGTGCCAGCTCACCTGGACAGGGGCTCGGCTATGGCTACACCTTC. The rearrangement links TRBV18 to TRBJ1-2, with TRBD1 matching 9 bases. Germline V CDR1 and CDR2: KGHSH, LQKENI. The CDR3 is 15 residues long. Trimming at V came to 3 bases and at J to 4 bases, leaving 6 bases not matched to a gene.

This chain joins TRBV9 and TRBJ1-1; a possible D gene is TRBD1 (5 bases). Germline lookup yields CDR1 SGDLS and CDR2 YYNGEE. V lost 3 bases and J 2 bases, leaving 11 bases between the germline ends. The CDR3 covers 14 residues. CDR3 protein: CASSALGANTEAFF. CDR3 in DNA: TGTGCCAGCAGCGCCCTCGGGGCTAACACTGAAGCTTTCTTT.

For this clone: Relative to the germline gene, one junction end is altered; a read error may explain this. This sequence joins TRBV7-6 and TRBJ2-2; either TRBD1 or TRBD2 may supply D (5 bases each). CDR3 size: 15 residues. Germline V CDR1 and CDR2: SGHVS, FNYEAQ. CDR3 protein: CASSLIEGNTGEPFF. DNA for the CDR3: TGTGCCAGCAGCTTAATAGAGGGGAACACCGGGGAGCCGTTTTTT.

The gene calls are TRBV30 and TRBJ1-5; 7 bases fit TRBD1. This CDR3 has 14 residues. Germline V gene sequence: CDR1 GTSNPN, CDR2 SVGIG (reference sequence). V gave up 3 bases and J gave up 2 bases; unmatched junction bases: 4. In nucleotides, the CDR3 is TGTGCCTGGAGAGGACAGGCGCGCAATCAGCCCCAGCATTTT. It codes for CAWRGQARNQPQHF.

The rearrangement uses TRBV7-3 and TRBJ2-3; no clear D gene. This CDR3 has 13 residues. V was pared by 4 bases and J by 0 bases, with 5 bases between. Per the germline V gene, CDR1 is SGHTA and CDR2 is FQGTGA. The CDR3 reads CASSSPSTDTQYF. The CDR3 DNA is TGTGCCAGCAGCTCGCCTAGCACAGATACGCAGTATTTT.

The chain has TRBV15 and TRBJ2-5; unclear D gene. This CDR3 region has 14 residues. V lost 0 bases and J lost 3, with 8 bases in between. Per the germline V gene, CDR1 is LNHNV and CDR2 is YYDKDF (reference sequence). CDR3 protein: CATSREIGEETQYF. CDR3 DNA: TGTGCCACCAGCAGAGAGATCGGAGAAGAGACCCAGTACTTC.

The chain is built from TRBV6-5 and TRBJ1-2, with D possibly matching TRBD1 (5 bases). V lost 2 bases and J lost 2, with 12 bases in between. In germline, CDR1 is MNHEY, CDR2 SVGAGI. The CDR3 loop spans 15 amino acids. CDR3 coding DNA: TGTGCCAGCAGTTACCTAACAGGCCCGAACTATGGCTACACCTTC. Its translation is CASSYLTGPNYGYTF.

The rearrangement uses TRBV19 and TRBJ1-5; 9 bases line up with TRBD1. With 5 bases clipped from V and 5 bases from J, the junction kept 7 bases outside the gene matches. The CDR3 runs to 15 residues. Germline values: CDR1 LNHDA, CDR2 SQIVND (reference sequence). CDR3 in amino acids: CASSSRQGGDQPQHF. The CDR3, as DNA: TGTGCCAGTAGTTCCCGACAGGGGGGGGATCAGCCCCAGCATTTT.

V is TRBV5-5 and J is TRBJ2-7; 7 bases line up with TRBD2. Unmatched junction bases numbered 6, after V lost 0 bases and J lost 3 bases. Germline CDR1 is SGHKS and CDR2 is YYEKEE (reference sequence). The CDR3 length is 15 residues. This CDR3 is CASSLVAGARYEQYF. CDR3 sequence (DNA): TGTGCCAGCAGCTTGGTGGCGGGAGCGCGCTACGAGCAGTACTTC.

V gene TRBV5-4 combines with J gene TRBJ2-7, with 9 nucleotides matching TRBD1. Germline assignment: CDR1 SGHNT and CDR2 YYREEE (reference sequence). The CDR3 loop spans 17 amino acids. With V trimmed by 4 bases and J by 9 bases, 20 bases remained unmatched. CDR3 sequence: CASSQKTTRDRVIGQYF. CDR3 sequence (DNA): TGTGCCAGCAGCCAAAAAACAACCCGGGACAGGGTAATCGGGCAGTACTTC.

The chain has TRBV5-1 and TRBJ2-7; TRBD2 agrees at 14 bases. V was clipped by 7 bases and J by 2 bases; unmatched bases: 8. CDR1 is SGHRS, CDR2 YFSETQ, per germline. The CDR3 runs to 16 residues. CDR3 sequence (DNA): TGCGCCAGCGCCTGGACTAGCGGGGGGTCCCCCTACGAGCAGTACTTC. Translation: CASAWTSGGSPYEQYF.

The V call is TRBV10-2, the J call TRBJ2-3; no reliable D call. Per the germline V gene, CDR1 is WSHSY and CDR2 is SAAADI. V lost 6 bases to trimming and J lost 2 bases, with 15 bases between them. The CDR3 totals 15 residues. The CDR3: CASRPAFGPTDTQYF. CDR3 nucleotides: TGCGCCAGCAGGCCTGCCTTTGGGCCCACAGATACGCAGTATTTT.

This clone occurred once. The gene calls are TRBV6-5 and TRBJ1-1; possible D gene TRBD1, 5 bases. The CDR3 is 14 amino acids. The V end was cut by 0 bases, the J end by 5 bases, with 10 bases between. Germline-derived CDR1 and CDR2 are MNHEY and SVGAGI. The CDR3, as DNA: TGTGCCAGCAGTTACTCGGGGGTAGGGACTGAAGCTTTCTTT. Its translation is CASSYSGVGTEAFF.

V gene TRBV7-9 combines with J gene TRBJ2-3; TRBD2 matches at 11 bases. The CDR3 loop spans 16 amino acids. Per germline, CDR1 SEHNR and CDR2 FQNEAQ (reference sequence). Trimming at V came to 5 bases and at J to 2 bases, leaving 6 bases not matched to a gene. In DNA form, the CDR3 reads TGTGCCAGCAGCCGGGGGACTAGCGGAGACACAGATACGCAGTATTTT. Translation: CASSRGTSGDTDTQYF.

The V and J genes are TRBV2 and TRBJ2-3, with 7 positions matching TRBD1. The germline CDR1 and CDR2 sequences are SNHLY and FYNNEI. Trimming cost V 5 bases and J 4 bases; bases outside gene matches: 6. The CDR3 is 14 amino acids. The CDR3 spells CASSPDRAPDTQYF. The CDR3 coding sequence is TGTGCCAGCAGTCCCGACAGGGCCCCAGATACGCAGTATTTT.